This record covers a single T cell receptor beta chain. This sample is drawn from a study of identical twins. TCRdb reanalysed the 5' RACE reads using MiXCR and keeps one entry per CDR3 protein. The repertoire has some 1,700,000 distinct CDR3 sequences, around 33% of them found once; the top ten carry around 0.25%. CDR1 and CDR2 (germline): SQVTM, ANQGSEA. V shed 6 bases and J 4 bases; nucleotides not matched to a gene: 6. This CDR3 contains 13 residues. The rearrangement uses TRBV29-1 and TRBJ1-1; 9 bases align to TRBD1. The specimen was cord blood. This clonotype was obtained from a newborn girl in good health. The CDR3 DNA reads as TGCAGCGTCATGACAGGGGGTAGCACTGAAGCTTTCTTT. This sequence encodes CSVMTGGSTEAFF.